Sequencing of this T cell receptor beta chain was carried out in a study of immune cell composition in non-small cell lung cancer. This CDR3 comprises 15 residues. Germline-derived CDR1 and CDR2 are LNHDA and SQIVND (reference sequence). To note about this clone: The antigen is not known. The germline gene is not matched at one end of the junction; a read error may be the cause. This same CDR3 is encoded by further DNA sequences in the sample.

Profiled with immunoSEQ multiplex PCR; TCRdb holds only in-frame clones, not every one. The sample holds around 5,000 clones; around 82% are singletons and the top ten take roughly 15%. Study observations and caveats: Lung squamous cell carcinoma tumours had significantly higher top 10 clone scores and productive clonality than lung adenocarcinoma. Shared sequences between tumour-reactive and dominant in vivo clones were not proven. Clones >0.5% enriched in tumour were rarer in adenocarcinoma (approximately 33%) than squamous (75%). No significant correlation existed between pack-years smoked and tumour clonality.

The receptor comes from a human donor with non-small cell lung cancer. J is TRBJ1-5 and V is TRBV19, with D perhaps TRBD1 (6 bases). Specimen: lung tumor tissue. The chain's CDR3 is CASSGTYNSNQPQHF. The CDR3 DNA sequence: TGTGCTAGTAGTGGGACATACAATAGCAATCAGCCCCAGCATTTT.